This T cell receptor beta chain was obtained from a study of OX40 agonist ivuxolimab in advanced cancers. The repertoire was sequenced with immunoSEQ multiplex PCR; TCRdb's copy has only in-frame clones and lacks some. Among tens of thousands of clones listed, about nine tenths were seen once. Trimming left V 5 bases short and J 1 base short, with 14 bases between. The CDR3 covers 15 residues. From germline, CDR1 is LNHDA and CDR2 SQIVND (reference sequence). Study-wide findings and caveats: Those patients achieving a partial response at 0.1-3.0 mg/kg showed among the lowest clonal expansion.

Worth noting for this clone: Antigen unknown.

J is TRBJ1-1 and V is TRBV19; D unresolved. Source: CD4+ or CD8+ T cells sorted from blood, taken in a trial of the OX40 agonist ivuxolimab. The clonotype comes from an adult with an advanced solid tumor such as melanoma, head and neck, liver or kidney cancer. The CDR3 DNA reads TGTGCCAGTAGTGGCTTTGGGGTGGCGAACACTGAAGCTTTCTTT. This sequence encodes CASSGFGVANTEAFF.